The 24 T cell receptor beta chains below were found in one sample sequenced in a study of CD8 T cells in ankylosing spondylitis. Study-wide points: Ankylosing spondylitis blood seemed to carry a telltale TCR beta motif made of several highly homologous variants.

Their antigens remain unidentified. TCRdb independently ran MiXCR on the 5' RACE reads; one entry per CDR3 protein. The top ten hold approximately 42% of the sample, which has around 220,000 distinct CDR3 sequences, about 18% seen once. Sequencing was carried out using blood, either unsorted or a sorted T cell fraction (not recorded which). These receptors all stem from a male donor with ankylosing spondylitis.

This clonotype was seen repeatedly, ten times or more. The V call is TRBV29-1, the J call TRBJ2-1; unclear D gene. V shed 2 bases and J shed 0 bases, with 8 bases lying between them. CDR1 SQVTM and CDR2 ANQGSEA come from the germline V gene. This CDR3 is 14 amino acids long. DNA for the CDR3: TGCAGCGTTGAATGGCAGAGCTCCTACAATGAGCAGTTCTTC. This gives the protein CSVEWQSSYNEQFF.

This clonotype was counted many times. This rearrangement joins TRBV29-1 to TRBJ2-1; 7 bases align to TRBD2. Germline V CDR1 and CDR2: SQVTM, ANQGSEA. The CDR3 is 12 amino acids. Losses at the gene ends were 3 bases for V and 5 bases for J; bases not matched to a gene: 1. CDR3 coding DNA: TGCAGCGTTGATGGGGGGGACAATGAGCAGTTCTTC. It specifies CSVDGGDNEQFF.

In this sample, this clonotype turned up many times. The rearrangement joins TRBV5-1 to TRBJ2-7; TRBD1 matches at 10 bases. The CDR3 extends over 16 amino acids. The V gene end was trimmed by 5 bases and the J gene end by 5 bases; junction bases not matched to a gene: 13. Germline V gene lookup returns CDR1 SGHRS and CDR2 YFSETQ. CDR3 amino acids: CASSSSPGQGSHEQYF. CDR3 DNA: TGCGCCAGCAGTTCCTCACCGGGACAGGGGAGCCACGAGCAGTACTTC. The full variable domain, rest sourced from reference TRBV5-1 and TRBJ2-7, is KAGVTQTPRYLIKTRGQQVTLSCSPISGHRSVSWYQQTPGQGLQFLFEYFSETQRNKGNFPGRFSGRQFSNSRSEMNVSTLELGDSALYLCASSSSPGQGSHEQYFGPGTRLTVT.

Only a few counts were recorded for this clonotype. The CDR3 is CATQEWVTDTQYF. The CDR3 DNA reads as TGTGCCACCCAAGAGTGGGTCACAGATACGCAGTATTTT. The rearrangement uses TRBV12-3 or TRBV12-4 and TRBJ2-3; D gene ambiguous. V lost 10 bases and J lost 2, with 13 bases in between. The CDR3 sequence is 13 residues long.

This clonotype was seen ten or more times. The CDR3 spells CASSPSMGSPFNEQFF. CDR3 DNA sequence: TGTGCCAGCAGCCCGTCTATGGGCAGCCCATTCAATGAGCAGTTCTTC. This chain links TRBV7-9 with TRBJ2-1, with D unresolved. V lost 5 bases and J lost 6, with 20 bases in between. The CDR3 is made up of 16 amino acids. Germline V gives CDR1 SEHNR, CDR2 FQNEAQ (reference sequence).

The rearrangement uses TRBV4-1 and TRBJ2-3; the D is unclear. Trimming pared 0 bases from V and 0 bases from J, leaving 7 bases between. CDR3 length: 15 amino acids. CDR1 is MGHRA and CDR2 is YSYEKL in the germline V gene. This CDR3 is CASSQEPASTDTQYF. The CDR3 region has the DNA TGCGCCAGCAGCCAAGAGCCCGCTAGCACAGATACGCAGTATTTT.

This chain connects TRBV21-1 to TRBJ2-5. TRBV21-1 is assigned pseudogene status. The CDR3 is made up of 14 amino acids. The CDR3 protein is CASSKQPFEETQYF. CDR3 sequence (DNA): TGTGCCAGCAGCAAACAGCCTTTTGAAGAGACCCAGTACTTC.

This clonotype has a handful of counts. V gene TRBV20-1 combines with J gene TRBJ2-7; TRBD2 matches at 11 bases. The V gene end was trimmed by 4 bases and the J gene end by 2 bases; junction bases not matched to a gene: 10. The CDR3 is 16 amino acids. Germline CDR1 reads DFQATT; CDR2 reads SNEGSKA (reference sequence). This CDR3 is CSATNILAGEPYEQYF. Here the CDR3 DNA reads TGCAGTGCTACCAATATACTAGCGGGAGAACCCTACGAGCAGTACTTC.

This clonotype was observed once. The chain carries TRBV20-1 and TRBJ2-7, with a possible D match to TRBD2 (5 bases). The germline V gene encodes CDR1 DFQATT and CDR2 SNEGSKA (reference sequence). Between the trimmed V and J ends, which lost 6 bases and 1 base, there was a span of 13 bases. The CDR3 length is 13 residues. CDR3 region: CSAGELESYEQYF. The CDR3 bases are TGCAGTGCCGGGGAGTTGGAATCCTACGAGCAGTACTTC.

V usage is TRBV4-1 and J usage is TRBJ2-5; a weak D match, TRBD2 (5 bases). This CDR3 spans 15 amino acids. The germline V and J ends were trimmed by 0 bases and 1 base, with 9 bases remaining between them. Germline V CDR1 and CDR2: MGHRA, YSYEKL. The CDR3 DNA sequence: TGCGCCAGCAGCCAAGAGGGAGTTCGCCAAGAGACCCAGTACTTC. Translating gives CASSQEGVRQETQYF.

This clonotype has just a few counts. DNA of the CDR3: TGCAGCGTTGAGAATGCGGGAGATCCCACAGATACGCAGTATTTT. It is translated as CSVENAGDPTDTQYF. The chain combines TRBV29-1 with TRBJ2-3, with TRBD2 matching 7 bases. CDR3 length equals 15 residues. Germline CDR1 is SQVTM and CDR2 is ANQGSEA. V lost 3 bases and J lost 2; bases outside the gene matches: 8.

This rearrangement joins TRBV6-2 or TRBV6-3 to TRBJ1-5, with 11 bases identical to TRBD1. This CDR3 is 15 amino acids long. Per germline, CDR1 MNHEY and CDR2 SVGEGT. V dropped 4 bases and J dropped 6; count of bases not matched to a gene: 5. The CDR3 sequence is CASSSDRGPLQPQHF. CDR3 bases: TGTGCCAGCAGTTCGGACAGGGGGCCGCTTCAGCCCCAGCATTTT.

The chain is built from TRBV10-2 and TRBJ1-5; 9 positions agree with TRBD1. V lost 7 bases and J lost 6; bases outside the gene matches: 13. This CDR3 has 16 residues. The germline CDR1 and CDR2 sequences are WSHSY and SAAADI. CDR3 DNA sequence: TGCGCCAGCACAACAGTTACAGGGGGCGAGACTCAGCCCCAGCATTTT. The encoded protein is CASTTVTGGETQPQHF.

This sequence joins TRBV10-3 and TRBJ1-5, with D tentatively TRBD1 (6 bases). Looked up from germline, CDR1 is ENHRY and CDR2 is SYGVKD. This CDR3 comprises 15 residues. V was clipped by 3 bases and J by 0 bases, with 9 bases between them. The CDR3 here is CAISDQGYSNQPQHF. CDR3 in DNA: TGTGCCATCAGTGATCAGGGGTATAGCAATCAGCCCCAGCATTTT.

This clonotype was counted a few times. The gene calls are TRBV12-3 or TRBV12-4 and TRBJ2-1, with 14 positions matching TRBD2. V lost 3 bases to trimming and J lost 8 bases; unmatched junction nucleotides: 6. This CDR3 is 16 amino acids long. DNA for the CDR3: TGTGCCAGCAGTTTGGGGACTAGCGGGAGCTTGGATGAGCAGTTCTTC. It codes for CASSLGTSGSLDEQFF.

This chain uses TRBV2 with TRBJ2-7; TRBD2 matches at 7 bases. Germline lookup yields CDR1 SNHLY and CDR2 FYNNEI. Trimming took 9 bases from V and 1 from J; bases not matched to a gene: 6. The CDR3 has 13 amino acids. The CDR3 DNA follows: TGTGCCAGTGCGGGAGATGGGTCCTACGAGCAGTACTTC. It codes for CASAGDGSYEQYF.

The sample holds a few counts of this clonotype. This chain uses TRBV15 with TRBJ2-1; 11 bases map to TRBD2. The length of the CDR3 is 16 residues. Per germline, CDR1 LNHNV and CDR2 YYDKDF (reference sequence). J gave up 7 bases and V 0 bases, and 5 bases lay outside the gene matches. In DNA, the CDR3 is TGTGCCACCAGCAGAGAACTAGCGGGAGAATGGAATGAGCAGTTCTTC. This encodes CATSRELAGEWNEQFF.

The chain carries TRBV15 and TRBJ2-5; 11 nucleotides align to TRBD2. CDR1 LNHNV and CDR2 YYDKDF come from the germline V gene (reference sequence). V was clipped by 9 bases and J by 5 bases; unmatched bases: 8. The CDR3 consists of 14 residues. The CDR3 region has the DNA TGTGCCACTATAATAGCGGGGGGGCGGGAGACCCAGTACTTC. It specifies CATIIAGGRETQYF.

This clonotype appeared many times. The rearrangement links TRBV10-3 to TRBJ2-7, with TRBD1 matching over 8 bases. The trim removed 3 bases at V and 4 bases at J, leaving 5 bases unmatched. Germline V gene data show CDR1 as ENHRY and CDR2 as SYGVKD. CDR3 size: 14 residues. The chain's CDR3 is CAISEFQGAYEQYF. The CDR3 DNA reads as TGTGCCATCAGTGAATTTCAGGGGGCGTACGAGCAGTACTTC.

The chain links TRBV15 to TRBJ1-2, with D possibly being TRBD1 (5 bases). Trimming shortened V by 0 bases and J by 4 bases, and 15 bases separated the two germline ends. Germline V gene data show CDR1 as LNHNV and CDR2 as YYDKDF (reference sequence). The CDR3 extends over 16 amino acids. This CDR3 reads CATSRDWTLERYGYTF. The CDR3 DNA reads TGTGCCACCAGCAGAGATTGGACACTAGAGCGCTATGGCTACACCTTC.

The sample holds a few counts of this clonotype. The chain recombines TRBV25-1 with TRBJ2-7, with 7 bases matching TRBD1. This CDR3 contains 13 residues. V was clipped by 5 bases and J by 3 bases; unmatched bases: 4. In germline, CDR1 is MGHDK, CDR2 SYGVNS. CDR3 loop: CASSTGQFYEQYF. CDR3 coding DNA: TGTGCCAGCAGTACGGGACAGTTCTACGAGCAGTACTTC.

The chain employs TRBV2 and TRBJ2-1; 11 bases are a match to TRBD2. CDR3 length: 15 residues. Germline loops: CDR1 SNHLY, CDR2 FYNNEI. The V gene end was trimmed by 2 bases and the J gene end by 8 bases; junction bases not matched to a gene: 5. Here the CDR3 reads CASSEIAGGVYEQFF. The CDR3 DNA reads TGTGCCAGCAGTGAAATAGCGGGAGGGGTATATGAGCAGTTCTTC.

The chain recombines TRBV2 with TRBJ2-3, with 11 bases matching TRBD1. With 3 bases clipped from V and 5 bases from J, the junction kept 7 bases outside the gene matches. Germline assignment: CDR1 SNHLY and CDR2 FYNNEI. The CDR3 totals 16 residues. CDR3 residues: CASSDQGQGGVDTQYF. As DNA, the CDR3 is TGTGCCAGCAGTGATCAGGGACAGGGGGGGGTAGATACGCAGTATTTT.

There are many counts of this clonotype. The chain carries TRBV12-3 or TRBV12-4 and TRBJ2-3; possible D gene TRBD2, 6 bases. The CDR3 consists of 15 residues. Trimming removed 6 bases at V and 2 bases at J, with 15 bases between. CDR3 amino acids: CASSRDSLNTDTQYF. In DNA, the CDR3 is TGTGCCAGCAGCCGGGACTCCCTGAACACAGATACGCAGTATTTT.